The clone carrying this TCR beta chain was picked up a small number of times. Its specificity is not known. The PCR had 60 Vbeta and 13 Jbeta primers. The repertoire was sequenced with immunoSEQ multiplex PCR; TCRdb's copy has only in-frame clones and lacks some. This sample has approximately 110,000 clones, with over 75% found just once. The entry originates in a study of cytomegalovirus exposure and HLA in healthy donors. Notes on the study in general: Cytomegalovirus association was listed for 150 or so TCR beta chains. Later analysis identified about 18,000 TCR beta sequences associated with HLA alleles, using a false discovery rate threshold of 0.05. Later on, analysis showed that most CMV-associated TCR beta chains appeared to be HLA-restricted.

The source of this sequence is a woman in her 30s in good health and CMV-seropositive. The sample consisted of PBMCs.

The CDR3 here is CASTMTSGSYEQYF. In nucleotides, the CDR3 is TGTGCCAGCACCATGACTAGCGGGAGCTACGAGCAGTACTTC. V usage is TRBV27 and J usage is TRBJ2-7, with 12 bases lining up with TRBD2. V gave up 7 bases and J gave up 3 bases; unmatched junction bases: 4. Looked up from germline, CDR1 is MNHEY and CDR2 is SMNVEV (reference sequence). This CDR3 contains 14 residues.